Shown below are 17 T cell receptor beta chains from a single sample sequenced in a study of cytomegalovirus exposure and HLA in healthy donors. Researchers ran the PCR with 60 Vbeta and 13 Jbeta primers. Profiling relied on immunoSEQ multiplex PCR, and the TCRdb table lists in-frame clones only, not all of them. The sample records a few hundred thousand clones, 70% to 85% being singletons. Sequenced: PBMCs. The source is a woman in her 40s in good health and CMV-seronegative.

This chain links TRBV2 with TRBJ2-2; 8 bases are a match to TRBD1. Germline CDR1 is SNHLY and CDR2 is FYNNEI. The junction had 10 bases not matched to a gene; V was cut back by 6 bases and J by 1 base. The CDR3 length is 17 residues. Here the CDR3 reads CASRYSRGQVNTGELFF. CDR3 nucleotides: TGTGCCAGCAGATACTCAAGGGGACAGGTGAACACCGGGGAGCTGTTTTTT.

The CDR3 here is CASSLVLAGEELFF. CDR3 in DNA: TGCGCCAGCAGCTTGGTTCTAGCGGGCGAGGAGCTGTTTTTT. V is TRBV5-1 and J is TRBJ2-2; TRBD2 aligns across 8 bases. J was trimmed by 10 bases and V by 0 bases; bases with no gene match: 5. The CDR3 covers 14 residues. Germline loops: CDR1 SGHRS, CDR2 YFSETQ.

This clone came up a few times. This chain connects TRBV5-6 to TRBJ2-5; TRBD1 aligns across 8 bases. Germline V gene lookup returns CDR1 SGHDT and CDR2 YYEEEE. CDR3 length: 16 residues. V trimming: 2 bases; J trimming: 5 bases; junction bases outside the gene matches: 11. Here the CDR3 DNA reads TGTGCCAGCAGCTTCACCACCGGGACAGGTTGGGAGACCCAGTACTTC. Translating it yields CASSFTTGTGWETQYF.

The rearrangement links TRBV5-1 to TRBJ1-2, with 8 bases lining up with TRBD1. With 4 bases clipped from V and 1 base from J, the junction kept 18 bases outside the gene matches. CDR3 length: 19 residues. Germline CDR1 and CDR2: SGHRS and YFSETQ. CDR3 nucleotide sequence: TGCGCCAGCAGCACCAAACCAGGGGGCGCAGTATCGGGTAACTATGGCTACACCTTC. Residues: CASSTKPGGAVSGNYGYTF.

In this sample, this clone turned up once. The rearrangement links TRBV2 to TRBJ2-7; D perhaps matches TRBD2 (6 bases). The germline V gene has CDR1 SNHLY and CDR2 FYNNEI. The CDR3 has 14 residues. V was clipped by 6 bases and J by 7 bases, with 19 bases between them. In DNA, the CDR3 is TGTGCCAGCAGAGATAGCGGTCCTTTCCGAGAGCAGTACTTC. Translation gives CASRDSGPFREQYF.

This rearrangement joins TRBV28 to TRBJ2-6; D ambiguous. The CDR3 covers 15 residues. The germline CDR1 and CDR2 sequences are MDHEN and SYDVKM. V dropped 5 bases and J dropped 1 base, with 9 bases sitting between them. CDR3 sequence reads: CASSGLSSGANVLTF. CDR3 DNA sequence: TGTGCCAGCAGTGGGCTCTCTTCTGGGGCCAACGTCCTGACTTTC. The full variable domain, with the rest looked up from reference TRBV28 and TRBJ2-6, is DVKVTQSSRYLVKRTGEKVFLECVQDMDHENMFWYRQDPGLGLRLIYFSYDVKMKEKGDIPEGYSVSREKKERFSLILESASTNQTSMYLCASSGLSSGANVLTFGAGSRLTVL.

The J gene is TRBJ2-1, the V gene TRBV27, with TRBD1 as a possible D gene (6 bases). Germline V gene lookup returns CDR1 MNHEY and CDR2 SMNVEV (reference sequence). The CDR3 loop spans 14 amino acids. Trimming removed 1 base at V and 12 bases at J, with 16 bases between. The CDR3 region has the DNA TGTGCCAGCAGTTTATTCGGGGAAGGGGGTGTGCAGTTCTTC. Its protein is CASSLFGEGGVQFF.

The genes are TRBV2 and TRBJ1-2; D call uncertain. V dropped 6 bases and J dropped 4 bases, with 15 bases sitting between them. CDR1 SNHLY and CDR2 FYNNEI come from the germline V gene. The CDR3 loop spans 14 amino acids. The CDR3 DNA is TGTGCCAGCAGCCCGAGATCATCCCTCTATGGCTACACCTTC. Protein sequence: CASSPRSSLYGYTF.

The chain uses TRBV7-2 and TRBJ2-7; TRBD2 matches at 7 bases. This CDR3 is 16 amino acids long. CDR1 is SGHTA, CDR2 FQGNSA, per germline. V lost 0 bases, J lost 2 bases, and 7 bases stayed unmatched. The CDR3 sequence is CASSLASGGITYEQYF. Here the CDR3 DNA reads TGTGCCAGCAGCTTAGCGTCCGGGGGGATCACCTACGAGCAGTACTTC.

The chain employs TRBV7-3 and TRBJ1-1; maybe TRBD1 (6 bases). V lost 5 bases, J lost 1 base, and 8 bases lay in between. Germline V gene data show CDR1 as SGHTA and CDR2 as FQGTGA. The CDR3 is made up of 13 amino acids. This CDR3 is CASSQGWNTEAFF. The CDR3 region has the DNA TGTGCCAGCAGCCAGGGGTGGAACACTGAAGCTTTCTTT.

The chain links TRBV2 to TRBJ1-2; D unresolved. V dropped 8 bases and J dropped 0 bases, with 7 bases sitting between them. Looked up from germline, CDR1 is SNHLY and CDR2 is FYNNEI. This CDR3 spans 12 amino acids. CDR3 DNA: TGTGCCAGCGCCGGGACTAACTATGGCTACACCTTC. Translated: CASAGTNYGYTF.

This chain joins TRBV5-4 and TRBJ1-1; D is unresolved. The CDR3 is made up of 11 amino acids. Germline V gene data show CDR1 as SGHNT and CDR2 as YYREEE (reference sequence). V was shortened by 8 bases and J by 0 bases, with 5 bases between the two germline ends. CDR3 DNA: TGTGCCAGTTCCATGAACACTGAAGCTTTCTTT. It translates to CASSMNTEAFF.

The chain recombines TRBV5-6 with TRBJ1-2, with a tentative D call TRBD1 (6 bases). The CDR3 runs to 16 residues. From germline, CDR1 is SGHDT and CDR2 YYEEEE. V dropped 0 bases and J dropped 2 bases, with 14 bases sitting between them. The CDR3 spells CASSLVNRVRNYGYTF. CDR3 DNA sequence: TGTGCCAGCAGCTTGGTAAACAGGGTTCGAAACTATGGCTACACCTTC.

J is TRBJ1-1 and V is TRBV6-5; D is unresolved. The CDR3 is 13 residues long. Germline V CDR1 and CDR2: MNHEY, SVGAGI. V was clipped by 0 bases and J by 10 bases, with 12 bases between them. The CDR3 region is CASSYSILEGAFF. The CDR3 region has the DNA TGTGCCAGCAGTTACTCGATCTTGGAGGGAGCTTTCTTT.

On this clone itself: Different DNA sequences within this sample yield the same CDR3. The V and J genes are TRBV4-2 and TRBJ1-2; D ambiguous. There are 12 residues in the CDR3. Germline loops: CDR1 LGHNA, CDR2 YNFKEQ. Trimming removed 0 bases from V and 7 bases from J, with 6 bases in between. The CDR3 is CASSQERGGYTF. In DNA, the CDR3 is TGTGCCAGCAGCCAAGAACGGGGTGGCTACACCTTC.

This rearrangement joins TRBV15 to TRBJ2-2; no clear D gene. This CDR3 is 15 amino acids long. Germline CDR1 reads LNHNV; CDR2 reads YYDKDF (reference sequence). Trimming took 1 base from V and 0 from J, leaving 6 bases between them. CDR3: CATSRVAANTGELFF. In DNA, the CDR3 is TGTGCCACCAGCAGAGTCGCGGCGAACACCGGGGAGCTGTTTTTT.

The genes are TRBV14 and TRBJ1-2, with TRBD1 matching over 11 bases. Germline CDR1 and CDR2: SGHDN and FVKESK. The CDR3 spans 16 residues. J lost 0 bases, V lost 4 bases, and 4 bases had no gene match. CDR3 sequence reads: CASSRDRGRTNYGYTF. The CDR3, as DNA: TGTGCCAGCAGCCGGGACAGGGGGAGGACTAACTATGGCTACACCTTC.